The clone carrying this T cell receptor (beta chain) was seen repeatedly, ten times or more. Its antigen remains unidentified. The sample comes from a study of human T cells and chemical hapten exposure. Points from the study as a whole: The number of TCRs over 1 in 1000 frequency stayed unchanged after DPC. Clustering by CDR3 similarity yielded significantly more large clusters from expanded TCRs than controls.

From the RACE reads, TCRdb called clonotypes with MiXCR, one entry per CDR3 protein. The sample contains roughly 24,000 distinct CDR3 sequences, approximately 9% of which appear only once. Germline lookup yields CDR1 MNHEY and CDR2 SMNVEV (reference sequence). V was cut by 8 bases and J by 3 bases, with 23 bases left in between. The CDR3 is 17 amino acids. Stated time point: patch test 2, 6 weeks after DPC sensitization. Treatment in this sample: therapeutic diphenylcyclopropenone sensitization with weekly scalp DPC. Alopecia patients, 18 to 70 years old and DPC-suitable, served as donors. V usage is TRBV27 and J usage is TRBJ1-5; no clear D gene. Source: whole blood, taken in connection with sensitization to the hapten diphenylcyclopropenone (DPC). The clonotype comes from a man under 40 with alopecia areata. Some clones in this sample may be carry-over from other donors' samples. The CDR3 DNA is TGTGCCAGCTCGGGATCGAAAGGATTCAGGCACAATCAGCCCCAGCATTTT. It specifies CASSGSKGFRHNQPQHF.